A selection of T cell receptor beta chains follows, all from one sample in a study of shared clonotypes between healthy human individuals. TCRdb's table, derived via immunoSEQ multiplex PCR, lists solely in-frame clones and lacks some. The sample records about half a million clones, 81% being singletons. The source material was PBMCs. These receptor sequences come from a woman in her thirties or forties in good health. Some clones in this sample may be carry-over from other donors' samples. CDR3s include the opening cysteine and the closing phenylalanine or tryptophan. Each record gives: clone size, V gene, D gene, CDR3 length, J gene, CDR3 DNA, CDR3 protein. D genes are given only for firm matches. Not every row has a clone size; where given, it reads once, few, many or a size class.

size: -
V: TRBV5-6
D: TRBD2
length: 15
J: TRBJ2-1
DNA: TGTGCCAGCAGCGCCAGCGGGAGGGGCTCCAATGAGCAGTTCTTC
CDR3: CASSASGRGSNEQFF

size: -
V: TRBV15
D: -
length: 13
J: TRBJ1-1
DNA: TGTGCCACCAGCAGAGAGAGGAGCACTGAAGCTTTCTTT
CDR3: CATSRERSTEAFF

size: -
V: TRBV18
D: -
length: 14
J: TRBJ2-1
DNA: TGTGCCAGCTCACCAGGGTCGTCCTACAATGAGCAGTTCTTC
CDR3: CASSPGSSYNEQFF

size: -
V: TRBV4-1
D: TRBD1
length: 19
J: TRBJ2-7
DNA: TGCGCCAGCAGCCAAGATAGAAGGGACAGGGGTCGATTAGGCTACGAGCAGTACTTC
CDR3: CASSQDRRDRGRLGYEQYF

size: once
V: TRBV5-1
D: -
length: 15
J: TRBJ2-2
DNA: TGCGCCAGCAGCTTGTCAGGGGAAAACACCGGGGAGCTGTTTTTT
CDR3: CASSLSGENTGELFF

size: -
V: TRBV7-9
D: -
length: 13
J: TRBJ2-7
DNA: TGTGCCAGCAGCTTCCCGACAGGCTACGAGCAGTACTTC
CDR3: CASSFPTGYEQYF

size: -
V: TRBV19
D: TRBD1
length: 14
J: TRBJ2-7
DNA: TGTGCCAGTAGTCTGGGGACAGGGTCGGTCGAGCAGTACTTC
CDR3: CASSLGTGSVEQYF

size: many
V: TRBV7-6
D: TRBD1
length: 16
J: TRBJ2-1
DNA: TGTGCCAGCAGCTTACGCACAGGGGGCGCTTCGAATGAGCAGTTCTTC
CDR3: CASSLRTGGASNEQFF

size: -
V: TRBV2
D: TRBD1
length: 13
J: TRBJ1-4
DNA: TGTGCCAGCCGAGACAGGGCGGGGGAAAAACTGTTTTTT
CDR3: CASRDRAGEKLFF

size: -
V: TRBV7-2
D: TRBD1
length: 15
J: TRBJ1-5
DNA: TGTGCCAGCAGCTTCGTCAGGGGGTTTTATCAGCCCCAGCATTTT
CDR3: CASSFVRGFYQPQHF

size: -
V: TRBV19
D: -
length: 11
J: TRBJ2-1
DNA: TGTGCCAGCCGGGGCTGGAATGAGCAGTTCTTC
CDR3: CASRGWNEQFF

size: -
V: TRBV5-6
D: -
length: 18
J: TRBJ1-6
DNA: TGTGCCAGCAGCCTAGGTGGGCCACGGAGCTCCTATAATTCACCCCTCCACTTT
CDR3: CASSLGGPRSSYNSPLHF

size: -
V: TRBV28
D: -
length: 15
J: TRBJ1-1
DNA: TGTGCCAGCAGTTTCTTATTGGGTGCTGGCACTGAAGCTTTCTTT
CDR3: CASSFLLGAGTEAFF

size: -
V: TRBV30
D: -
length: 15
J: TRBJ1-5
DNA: TGTGCCTGGAGTGTAGGCCTCTGGGGCAATCAGCCCCAGCATTTT
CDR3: CAWSVGLWGNQPQHF

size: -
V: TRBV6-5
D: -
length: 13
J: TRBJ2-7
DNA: TGTGCCAGCAGTTACTCAGTGCGGGACAAGCAGTACTTC
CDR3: CASSYSVRDKQYF

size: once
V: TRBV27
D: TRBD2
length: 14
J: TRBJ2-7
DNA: TGTGCCAGCAGTTTTAGCGGGCCCTCTAGGGAGCAGTACTTC
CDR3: CASSFSGPSREQYF

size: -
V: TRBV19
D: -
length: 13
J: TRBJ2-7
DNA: TGTGCCAGTACCGCTCTGGGGGGCCACGAGCAGTACTTC
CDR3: CASTALGGHEQYF

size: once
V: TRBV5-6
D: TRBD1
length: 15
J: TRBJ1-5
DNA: TGTGCCAGCAGCTTGGGACAGGGGGCTTGGCAGCCCCAGCATTTT
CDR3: CASSLGQGAWQPQHF

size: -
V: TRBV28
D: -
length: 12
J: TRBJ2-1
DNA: TGTGCCAGCAGTCCACCCTACGATGAGCAGTTCTTC
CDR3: CASSPPYDEQFF

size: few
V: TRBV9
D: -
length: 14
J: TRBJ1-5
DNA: TGTGCCAGCAGCGTAGCAGGGAGCAATCAGCCCCAGCATTTT
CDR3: CASSVAGSNQPQHF

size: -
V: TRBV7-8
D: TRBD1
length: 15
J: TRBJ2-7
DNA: TGTGCCAGCAGCTTAGGTGTCTTACAGGGGCGAATACAGTACTTC
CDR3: CASSLGVLQGRIQYF

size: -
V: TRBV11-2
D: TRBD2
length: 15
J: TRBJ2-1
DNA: TGTGCCAGCACCGACAAAGCGGGGGACTACAATGAGCAGTTCTTC
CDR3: CASTDKAGDYNEQFF

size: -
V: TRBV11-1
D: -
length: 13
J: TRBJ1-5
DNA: TGTGCCAGCAGCCTTGCGGGCAATCAGCCCCAGCATTTT
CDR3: CASSLAGNQPQHF

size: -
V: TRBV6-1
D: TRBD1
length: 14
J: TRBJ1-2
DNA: TGTGCCAGCAGAGGAGACAGGGGGCTTGGTGGCTACACCTTC
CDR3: CASRGDRGLGGYTF

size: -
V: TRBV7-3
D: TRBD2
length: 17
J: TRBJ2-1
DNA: TGTGCCAGCAGCTTAAGGCCTAGCGGGAGCTCCTACAATGAGCAGTTCTTC
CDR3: CASSLRPSGSSYNEQFF

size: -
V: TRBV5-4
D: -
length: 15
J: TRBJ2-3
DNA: TGTGCCAGCAGCTCGGGACGGCCTAGCACAGATACGCAGTATTTT
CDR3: CASSSGRPSTDTQYF

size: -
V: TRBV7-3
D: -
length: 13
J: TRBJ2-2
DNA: TGTGCCAGCAGCGCCCTCAACACCGGGGAGCTGTTTTTT
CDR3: CASSALNTGELFF

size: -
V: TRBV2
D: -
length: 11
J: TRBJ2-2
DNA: TGTGCCAGCCAGGACACCGGGGAGCTGTTTTTT
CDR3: CASQDTGELFF

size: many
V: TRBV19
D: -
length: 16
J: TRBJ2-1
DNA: TGTGCCAGTAGTATCCCCCAGGGGATGAGCGACAATGAGCAGTTCTTC
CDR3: CASSIPQGMSDNEQFF

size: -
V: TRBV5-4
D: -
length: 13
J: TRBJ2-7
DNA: TGTGCCAGCAGCTTGGCTGGTAACTACGAGCAGTACTTC
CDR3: CASSLAGNYEQYF

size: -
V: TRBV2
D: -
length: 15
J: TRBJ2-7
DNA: TGTGCCAGCATTACGGACCGGGACCGCTCCTACGAGCAGTACTTC
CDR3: CASITDRDRSYEQYF

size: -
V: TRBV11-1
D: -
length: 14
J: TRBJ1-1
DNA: TGTGCCAGCAGCCCCTGGGGGAGCTCCACTGAAGCTTTCTTT
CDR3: CASSPWGSSTEAFF